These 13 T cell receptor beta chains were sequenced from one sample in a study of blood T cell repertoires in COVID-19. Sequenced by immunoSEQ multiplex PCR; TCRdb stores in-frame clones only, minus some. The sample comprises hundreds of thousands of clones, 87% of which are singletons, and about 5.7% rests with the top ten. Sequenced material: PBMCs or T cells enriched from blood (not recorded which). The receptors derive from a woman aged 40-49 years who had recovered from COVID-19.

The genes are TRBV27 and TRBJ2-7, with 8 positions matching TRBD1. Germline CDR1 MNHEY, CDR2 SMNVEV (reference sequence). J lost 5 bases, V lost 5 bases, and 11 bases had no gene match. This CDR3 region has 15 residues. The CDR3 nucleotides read TGTGCCAGCAGTCCCTGGACAGGGCTTACGGACGAGCAGTACTTC. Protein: CASSPWTGLTDEQYF.

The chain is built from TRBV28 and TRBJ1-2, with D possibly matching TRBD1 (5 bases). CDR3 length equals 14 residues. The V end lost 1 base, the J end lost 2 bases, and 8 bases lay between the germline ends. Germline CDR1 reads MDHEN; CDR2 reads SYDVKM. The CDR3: CASSLSAGNYGYTF. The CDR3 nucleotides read TGTGCCAGCAGTTTATCTGCAGGGAACTATGGCTACACCTTC.

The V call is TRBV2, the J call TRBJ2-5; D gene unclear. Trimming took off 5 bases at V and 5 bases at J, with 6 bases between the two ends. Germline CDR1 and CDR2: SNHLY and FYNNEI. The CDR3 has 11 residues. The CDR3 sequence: CASSLSETQYF. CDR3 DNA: TGTGCCAGCAGTCTATCTGAGACCCAGTACTTC.

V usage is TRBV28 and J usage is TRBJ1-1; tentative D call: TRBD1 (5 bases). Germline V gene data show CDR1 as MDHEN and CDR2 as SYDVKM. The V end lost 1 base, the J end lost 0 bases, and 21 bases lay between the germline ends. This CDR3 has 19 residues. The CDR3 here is CASSLFSFRERSMNTEAFF. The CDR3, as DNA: TGTGCCAGCAGTTTATTCTCCTTCAGGGAAAGGAGCATGAACACTGAAGCTTTCTTT.

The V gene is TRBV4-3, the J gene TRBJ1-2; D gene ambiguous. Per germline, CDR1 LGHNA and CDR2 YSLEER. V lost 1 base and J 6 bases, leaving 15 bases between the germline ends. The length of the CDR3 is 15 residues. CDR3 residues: CASSQVVGSVNGYTF. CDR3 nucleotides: TGCGCCAGCAGCCAAGTAGTGGGCAGTGTTAATGGCTACACCTTC.

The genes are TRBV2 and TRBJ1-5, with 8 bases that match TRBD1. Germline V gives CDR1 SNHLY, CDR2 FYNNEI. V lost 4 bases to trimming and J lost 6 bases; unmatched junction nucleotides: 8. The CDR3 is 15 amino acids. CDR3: CASSVDRAGSQPQHF. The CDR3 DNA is TGTGCCAGCAGTGTGGACAGGGCGGGTTCTCAGCCCCAGCATTTT.

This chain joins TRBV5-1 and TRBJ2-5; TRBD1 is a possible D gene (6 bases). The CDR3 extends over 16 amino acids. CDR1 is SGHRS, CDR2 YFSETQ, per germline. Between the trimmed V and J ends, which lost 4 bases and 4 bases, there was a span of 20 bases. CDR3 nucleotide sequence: TGCGCCAGCAGCAGGGACCTACAGGGCCGGGGAGAGACCCAGTACTTC. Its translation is CASSRDLQGRGETQYF.

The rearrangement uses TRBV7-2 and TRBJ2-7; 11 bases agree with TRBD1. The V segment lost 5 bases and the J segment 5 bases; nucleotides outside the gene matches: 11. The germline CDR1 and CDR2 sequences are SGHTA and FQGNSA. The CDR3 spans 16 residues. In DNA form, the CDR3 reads TGTGCCAGCAGCCAGCGTGGACAGGGGGCGCCTCACGAGCAGTACTTC. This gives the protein CASSQRGQGAPHEQYF.

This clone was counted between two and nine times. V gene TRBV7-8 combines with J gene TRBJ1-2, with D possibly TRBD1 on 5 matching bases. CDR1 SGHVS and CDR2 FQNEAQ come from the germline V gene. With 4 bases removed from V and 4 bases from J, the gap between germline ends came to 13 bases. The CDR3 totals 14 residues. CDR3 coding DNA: TGTGCCAGCAGCTGGGGGGAAGGAAGCTATGGCTACACCTTC. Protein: CASSWGEGSYGYTF.

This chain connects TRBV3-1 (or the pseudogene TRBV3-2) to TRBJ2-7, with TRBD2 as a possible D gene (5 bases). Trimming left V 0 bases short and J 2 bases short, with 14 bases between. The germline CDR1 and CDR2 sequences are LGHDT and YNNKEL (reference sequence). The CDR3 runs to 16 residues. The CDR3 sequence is CASSQDLGGSPYEQYF. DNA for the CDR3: TGTGCCAGCAGCCAAGATCTTGGCGGGTCCCCCTACGAGCAGTACTTC.

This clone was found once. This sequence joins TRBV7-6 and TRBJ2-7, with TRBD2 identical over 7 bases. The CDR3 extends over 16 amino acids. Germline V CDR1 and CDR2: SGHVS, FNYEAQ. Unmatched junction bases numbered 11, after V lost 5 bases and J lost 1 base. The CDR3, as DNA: TGTGCCAGCAGCCCTAACTCCGCTAGCGGATCCTACGAGCAGTACTTC. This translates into CASSPNSASGSYEQYF.

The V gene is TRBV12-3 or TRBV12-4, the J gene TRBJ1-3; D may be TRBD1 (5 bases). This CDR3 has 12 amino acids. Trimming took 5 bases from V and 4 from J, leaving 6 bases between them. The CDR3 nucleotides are TGTGCCAGCAGTGGGGGGGGAAACACCATATATTTT. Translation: CASSGGGNTIYF.

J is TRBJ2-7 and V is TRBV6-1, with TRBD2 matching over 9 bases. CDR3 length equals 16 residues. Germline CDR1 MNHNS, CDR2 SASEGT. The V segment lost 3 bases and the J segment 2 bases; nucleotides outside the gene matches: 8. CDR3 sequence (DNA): TGTGCCAGCAGTGACCTTGGTAGCGGGAGACCCTACGAGCAGTACTTC. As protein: CASSDLGSGRPYEQYF.